This T cell receptor beta chain was sequenced in a study of low-dose radiotherapy and immunotherapy resistance in tumors. Across the study: The patients were given nivolumab 240 mg every two weeks and ipilimumab 1 mg/kg every six weeks, through an intravenous route.

The length of the CDR3 is 16 residues. Trimming removed 5 bases from V and 2 bases from J; junction bases left unmatched: 8. Germline values: CDR1 MNHEY, CDR2 SVGEGT. Eligibility criteria specified advanced solid malignancies devoid of tumor-infiltrating lymphocytes. Covering alpha and beta chains, TRAV- and TRBV-specific primers were used for the first-strand cDNA. A roughly 20-cycle PCR with a constant-region primer and V-primer adapter amplified TCRs. In vitro transcription served to amplify the mRNA that had been isolated. Using its own MiXCR run on the reads, TCRdb lists one record per CDR3 protein. The sample lists over 15,000 distinct CDR3 sequences, around three quarters occurring once.

The chain couples TRBV6-2 or TRBV6-3 to TRBJ2-3; 9 bases match TRBD2. The clonotype was recovered from a human donor with advanced metastatic prostate, ovarian, gallbladder or colorectal cancer (not recorded which). This table probably holds off-target reads from a library built for another chain. In DNA form, the CDR3 reads TGTGCCAGCAGTGAATGGCGGGGGGGCCTCACAGATACGCAGTATTTT. It yields the protein CASSEWRGGLTDTQYF.